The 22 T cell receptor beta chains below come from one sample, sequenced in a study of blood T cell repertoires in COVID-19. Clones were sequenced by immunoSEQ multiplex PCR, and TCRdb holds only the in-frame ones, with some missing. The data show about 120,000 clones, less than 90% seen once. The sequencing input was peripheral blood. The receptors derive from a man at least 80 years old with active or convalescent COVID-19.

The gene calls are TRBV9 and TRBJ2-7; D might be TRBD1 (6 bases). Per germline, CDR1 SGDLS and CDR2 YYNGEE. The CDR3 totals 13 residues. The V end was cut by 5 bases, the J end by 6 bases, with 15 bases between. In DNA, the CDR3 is TGTGCCAGCAGTGAGGGGCAGGGGTTCGAGCAGTACTTC. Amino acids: CASSEGQGFEQYF.

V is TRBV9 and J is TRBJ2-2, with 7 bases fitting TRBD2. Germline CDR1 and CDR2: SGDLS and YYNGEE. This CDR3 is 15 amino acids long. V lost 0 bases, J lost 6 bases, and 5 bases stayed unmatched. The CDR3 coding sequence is TGTGCCAGCAGCGTAGCTGGGACTACGGCCGGGGAGCTGTTTTTT. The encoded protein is CASSVAGTTAGELFF.

CDR3 nucleotides: TGTGCCAGCTCAGGGGGACTAGCGGGGACGACAGATACGCAGTATTTT. It translates to CASSGGLAGTTDTQYF. This chain connects TRBV18 to TRBJ2-3, with 13 bases lining up with TRBD2. The CDR3 runs 16 residues. V lost 5 bases, J lost 3 bases, and 5 bases stayed unmatched. From germline, CDR1 is KGHSH and CDR2 LQKENI.

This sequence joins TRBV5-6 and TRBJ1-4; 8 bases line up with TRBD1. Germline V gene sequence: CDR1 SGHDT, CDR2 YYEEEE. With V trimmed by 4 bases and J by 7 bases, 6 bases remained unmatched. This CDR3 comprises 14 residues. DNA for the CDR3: TGTGCCAGCAGCGCACAGGGGGAACTTGAAAAACTGTTTTTT. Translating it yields CASSAQGELEKLFF.

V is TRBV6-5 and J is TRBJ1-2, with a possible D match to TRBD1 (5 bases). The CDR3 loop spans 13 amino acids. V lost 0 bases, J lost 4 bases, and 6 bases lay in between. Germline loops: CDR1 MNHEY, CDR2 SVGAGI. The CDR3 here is CASSYSGPYGYTF. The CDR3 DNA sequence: TGTGCCAGCAGTTACTCGGGGCCCTATGGCTACACCTTC.

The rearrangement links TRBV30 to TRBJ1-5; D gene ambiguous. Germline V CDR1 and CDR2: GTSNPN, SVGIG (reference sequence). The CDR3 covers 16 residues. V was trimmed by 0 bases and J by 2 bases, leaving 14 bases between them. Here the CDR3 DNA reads TGTGCCTGGAGTGTGGAGGGTGTTAGTCGCAATCAGCCCCAGCATTTT. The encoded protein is CAWSVEGVSRNQPQHF.

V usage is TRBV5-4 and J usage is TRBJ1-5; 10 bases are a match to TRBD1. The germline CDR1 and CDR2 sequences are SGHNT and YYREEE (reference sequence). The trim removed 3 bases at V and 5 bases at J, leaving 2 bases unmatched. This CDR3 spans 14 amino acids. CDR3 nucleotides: TGTGCCAGCAGCTACGGGACAGGGGATCAGCCCCAGCATTTT. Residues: CASSYGTGDQPQHF.

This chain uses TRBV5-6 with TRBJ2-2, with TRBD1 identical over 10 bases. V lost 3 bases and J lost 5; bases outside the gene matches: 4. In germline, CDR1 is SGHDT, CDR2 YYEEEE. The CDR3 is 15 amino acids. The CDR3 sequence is CASSSGTGVTGELFF. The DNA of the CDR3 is TGTGCCAGCAGCTCGGGGACAGGGGTAACCGGGGAGCTGTTTTTT.

In DNA, the CDR3 is TGTGCCAGCAGTCGACAGGGGGTGCGGAATGAGCAGTTCTTC. This sequence encodes CASSRQGVRNEQFF. V is TRBV28 and J is TRBJ2-1, with 9 positions matching TRBD1. The germline CDR1 and CDR2 sequences are MDHEN and SYDVKM. Trimming at V came to 5 bases and at J to 7 bases, leaving 6 bases not matched to a gene. The CDR3 spans 14 residues.

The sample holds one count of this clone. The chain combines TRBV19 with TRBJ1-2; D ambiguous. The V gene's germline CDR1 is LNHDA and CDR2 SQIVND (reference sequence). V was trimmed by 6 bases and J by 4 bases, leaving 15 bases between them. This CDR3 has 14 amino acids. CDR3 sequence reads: CASSQQQISYGYTF. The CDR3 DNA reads TGTGCCAGTAGCCAGCAACAGATCTCCTATGGCTACACCTTC.

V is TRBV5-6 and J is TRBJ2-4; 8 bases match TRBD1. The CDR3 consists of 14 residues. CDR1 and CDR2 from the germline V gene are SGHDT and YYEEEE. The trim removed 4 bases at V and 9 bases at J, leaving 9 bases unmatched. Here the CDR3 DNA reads TGTGCCAGCAGCCGTGACAGGGGAGGCGGCATTCAGTACTTC. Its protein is CASSRDRGGGIQYF.

The CDR3 sequence is CASSYLGLADEQYF. Written as DNA, the CDR3 is TGTGCCAGCAGTTACCTGGGACTAGCCGACGAGCAGTACTTC. The chain recombines TRBV6-5 with TRBJ2-7; 9 positions match TRBD2. The CDR3 extends over 14 amino acids. Germline CDR1 reads MNHEY; CDR2 reads SVGAGI. V trimming: 2 bases; J trimming: 5 bases; junction bases outside the gene matches: 4.

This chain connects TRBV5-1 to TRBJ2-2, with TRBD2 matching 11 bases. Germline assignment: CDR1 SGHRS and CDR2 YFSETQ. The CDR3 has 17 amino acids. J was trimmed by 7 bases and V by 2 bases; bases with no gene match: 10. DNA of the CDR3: TGCGCCAGCAGCTTAGGACCACTAGCGGGAGACGTCGGGGAGCTGTTTTTT. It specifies CASSLGPLAGDVGELFF. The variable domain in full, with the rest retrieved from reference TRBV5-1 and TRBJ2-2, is KAGVTQTPRYLIKTRGQQVTLSCSPISGHRSVSWYQQTPGQGLQFLFEYFSETQRNKGNFPGRFSGRQFSNSRSEMNVSTLELGDSALYLCASSLGPLAGDVGELFFGEGSRLTVL.

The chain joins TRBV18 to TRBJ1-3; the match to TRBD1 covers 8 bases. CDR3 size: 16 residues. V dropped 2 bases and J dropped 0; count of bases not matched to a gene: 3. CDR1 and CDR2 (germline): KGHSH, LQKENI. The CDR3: CASSPVTGVSGNTIYF. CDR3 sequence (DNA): TGTGCCAGCTCACCAGTGACAGGGGTCTCTGGAAACACCATATATTTT.

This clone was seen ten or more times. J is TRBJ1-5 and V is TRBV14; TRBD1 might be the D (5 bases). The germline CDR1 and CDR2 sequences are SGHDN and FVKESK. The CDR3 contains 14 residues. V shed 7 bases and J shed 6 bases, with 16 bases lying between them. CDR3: CASTPYQGSQPQHF. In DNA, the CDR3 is TGTGCCAGCACCCCGTACCAGGGATCTCAGCCCCAGCATTTT. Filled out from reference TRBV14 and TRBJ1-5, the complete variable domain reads EAGVTQFPSHSVIEKGQTVTLRCDPISGHDNLYWYRRVMGKEIKFLLHFVKESKQDESGMPNNRFLAERTGGTYSTLKVQPAELEDSGVYFCASTPYQGSQPQHFGDGTRLSIL.

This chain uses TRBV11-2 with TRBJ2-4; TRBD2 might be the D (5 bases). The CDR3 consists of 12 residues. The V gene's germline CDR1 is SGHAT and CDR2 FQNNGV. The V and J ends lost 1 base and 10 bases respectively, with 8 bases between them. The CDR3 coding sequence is TGTGCCAGCAGCTTAGCAGGAGGAATTCAGTACTTC. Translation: CASSLAGGIQYF. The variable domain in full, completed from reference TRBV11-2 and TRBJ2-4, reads EAGVAQSPRYKIIEKRQSVAFWCNPISGHATLYWYQQILGQGPKLLIQFQNNGVVDDSQLPKDRFSAERLKGVDSTLKIQPAKLEDSAVYLCASSLAGGIQYFGAGTRLSVL.

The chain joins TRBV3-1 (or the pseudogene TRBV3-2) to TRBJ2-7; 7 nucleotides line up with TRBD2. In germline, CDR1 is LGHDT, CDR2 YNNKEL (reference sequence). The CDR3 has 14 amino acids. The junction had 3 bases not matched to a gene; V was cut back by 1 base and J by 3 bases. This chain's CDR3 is CASSQASGVYEQYF. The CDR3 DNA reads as TGTGCCAGCAGCCAAGCTAGCGGAGTCTACGAGCAGTACTTC.

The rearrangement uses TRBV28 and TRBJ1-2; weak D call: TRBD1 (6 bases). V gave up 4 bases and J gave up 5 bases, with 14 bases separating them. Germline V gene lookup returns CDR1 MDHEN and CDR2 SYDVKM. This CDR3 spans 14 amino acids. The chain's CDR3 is CASSSGQLTYGYTF. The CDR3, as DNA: TGTGCCAGCAGTTCCGGACAGTTAACTTATGGCTACACCTTC.

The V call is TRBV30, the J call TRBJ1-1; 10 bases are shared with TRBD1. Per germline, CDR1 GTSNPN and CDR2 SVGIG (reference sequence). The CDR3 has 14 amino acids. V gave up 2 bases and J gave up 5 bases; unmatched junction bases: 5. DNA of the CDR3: TGTGCCTGGAGTCAGACAGGGGGCTATACTGAAGCTTTCTTT. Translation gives CAWSQTGGYTEAFF.

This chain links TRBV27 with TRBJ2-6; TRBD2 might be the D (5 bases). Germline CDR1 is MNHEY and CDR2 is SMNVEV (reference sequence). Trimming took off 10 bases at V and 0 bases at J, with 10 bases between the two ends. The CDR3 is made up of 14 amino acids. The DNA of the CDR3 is TGTGCCACAGGAGGAGGCTCTGGGGCCAACGTCCTGACTTTC. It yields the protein CATGGGSGANVLTF.

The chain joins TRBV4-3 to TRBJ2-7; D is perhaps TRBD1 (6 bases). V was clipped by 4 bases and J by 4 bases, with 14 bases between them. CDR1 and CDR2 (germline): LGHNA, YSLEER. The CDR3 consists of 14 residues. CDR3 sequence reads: CASSPSPGVYEQYF. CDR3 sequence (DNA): TGCGCCAGCAGCCCGAGTCCAGGGGTATACGAGCAGTACTTC.

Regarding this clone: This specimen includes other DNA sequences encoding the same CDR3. The CDR3 loop reads CVRSLEYGTGAADTQYF. The CDR3 bases are TGTGTCAGAAGTTTAGAATACGGGACAGGGGCTGCAGATACGCAGTATTTT. The V gene is TRBV7-5, the J gene TRBJ2-3; the table gives TRBD1 as D, unverified against the DNA. TRBV7-5 is a known pseudogene. This CDR3 contains 17 residues.